The TCR beta chain described here comes from a study of T-cell reconstitution after alpha-beta-depleted transplantation in children. Preparation of the TCRbeta library used unique molecular identifiers. Each CDR3 protein gets one entry after TCRdb re-called the PCR reads with MiXCR. The repertoire holds about 610,000 distinct CDR3 sequences, with roughly a tenth as singletons. CDR3 length: 16 residues. CDR1 is SGHRS, CDR2 YFSETQ, per germline. V was clipped by 4 bases and J by 3 bases, with 17 bases between them. Specimen: PBMCs from the stem cell graft donor, collected from the stem cell graft. This sequence joins TRBV5-1 and TRBJ2-1; D might be TRBD2 (6 bases). The receptor was isolated from a human donor who donated a stem cell graft to a child with acute myeloid leukemia. CDR3 in DNA: TGCGCCAGCAGCCGGGAAGGGGTAGCGGTCTACAATGAGCAGTTCTTC. Amino acid sequence: CASSREGVAVYNEQFF.